This entry lists 29 T cell receptor beta chains sequenced from one sample in a study of T cells after yellow fever vaccination. TCRdb passed the 5' RACE reads through MiXCR, listing each CDR3 protein once. The sample carries about 580,000 distinct CDR3 sequences, around a sixth recorded once. This sample comprised PBMCs, obtained 5 to 6 days after the first yellow fever vaccination. The receptor set was obtained from a man aged 18 to 30 who received the YFV17D yellow fever vaccine.

This clonotype showed up just a few times. This chain connects TRBV7-8 to TRBJ2-7, with D perhaps matching TRBD1 (6 bases). With 1 base removed from V and 3 bases from J, the gap between germline ends came to 10 bases. The V gene's germline CDR1 is SGHVS and CDR2 FQNEAQ. The CDR3 runs 14 residues. The CDR3 DNA follows: TGTGCCAGCAGCTTAGGACGGGACATCTACGAGCAGTACGTC. This sequence encodes CASSLGRDIYEQYV.

The chain employs TRBV2 and TRBJ2-1; no definite D call. From germline, CDR1 is SNHLY and CDR2 FYNNEI. The CDR3 totals 14 residues. V was trimmed by 2 bases and J by 10 bases, leaving 15 bases between them. As DNA, the CDR3 is TGTGCCAGCAGTGAACAAGGTGGGCCCTCGGAGCAGTTCTTC. As protein: CASSEQGGPSEQFF.

This sequence joins TRBV7-2 and TRBJ1-1, with a tentative D call TRBD1 (5 bases). V was clipped by 3 bases and J by 3 bases, with 20 bases between them. The germline V gene has CDR1 SGHTA and CDR2 FQGNSA. The CDR3 sequence is 17 residues long. The CDR3 DNA is TGTGCCAGCAGCTTGGAAACGTTCGGGACGGTAGACACTGAAGCTTTCTTT. Translation: CASSLETFGTVDTEAFF.

This clonotype was observed a few times. This chain uses TRBV4-3 with TRBJ1-2, with a tentative D call TRBD1 (6 bases). With 3 bases removed from V and 7 bases from J, the gap between germline ends came to 18 bases. CDR1 is LGHNA, CDR2 YSLEER, per germline. The CDR3 has 15 amino acids. The CDR3 DNA sequence: TGCGCCAGCAGCCAGGAACAGGGTGTCTATCGTGGCTACACCTTC. Its translation: CASSQEQGVYRGYTF.

In this sample, this clonotype turned up a few times. This chain joins TRBV5-1 and TRBJ2-7, with 8 bases that match TRBD2. Germline loops: CDR1 SGHRS, CDR2 YFSETQ. After removal of 4 bases from V and 7 bases from J, the junction contained 10 bases not matched to a gene. The CDR3 extends over 14 amino acids. CDR3 DNA: TGCGCCAGCAGCACCGAGCGGGGGTCGGGTGAGCAGTACTTC. It yields the protein CASSTERGSGEQYF. The full variable domain, in which reference TRBV5-1 and TRBJ2-7 provide the parts outside the CDR3, is KAGVTQTPRYLIKTRGQQVTLSCSPISGHRSVSWYQQTPGQGLQFLFEYFSETQRNKGNFPGRFSGRQFSNSRSEMNVSTLELGDSALYLCASSTERGSGEQYFGPGTRLTVT.

This clonotype was observed a handful of times. This rearrangement joins TRBV5-1 to TRBJ2-7; perhaps TRBD1 as D (6 bases). Deletions cut 4 bases from V and 5 bases from J, with 16 bases between. CDR1 is SGHRS and CDR2 is YFSETQ in the germline V gene. The CDR3 extends over 14 amino acids. CDR3 loop: CASSRGQSRDEQYF. CDR3 sequence (DNA): TGCGCCAGCAGCCGAGGACAGAGTAGGGACGAGCAGTACTTC.

This clonotype was picked up many times. The rearrangement links TRBV7-8 to TRBJ1-2; D call uncertain. The germline V gene encodes CDR1 SGHVS and CDR2 FQNEAQ. V was cut by 1 base and J by 8 bases, with 11 bases left in between. This CDR3 comprises 13 residues. The CDR3 loop reads CASSLDTVYGYTF. The CDR3 nucleotides are TGTGCCAGCAGCTTAGACACGGTCTACGGCTACACCTTC.

V gene TRBV30 combines with J gene TRBJ1-1; D not resolved. Germline V gene sequence: CDR1 GTSNPN, CDR2 SVGIG (reference sequence). Trimming cost V 3 bases and J 6 bases, with 8 bases left between them. The CDR3 is 11 amino acids. CDR3 in DNA: TGTGCCTGGAGGGTAGGAGCTGAAGCTTTCTTT. Translated: CAWRVGAEAFF.

This clonotype was observed a few times. CDR3 coding DNA: TGTGCCAGCAGTACAGGGGGGTATAGGGGCACTGAAGCTTTCTTT. Its protein is CASSTGGYRGTEAFF. The chain combines TRBV25-1 with TRBJ1-1; 8 nucleotides agree with TRBD1. The length of the CDR3 is 15 residues. J gave up 4 bases and V 5 bases, and 9 bases lay outside the gene matches. The germline gives CDR1 MGHDK, CDR2 SYGVNS.

A few counts support this clonotype. This chain links TRBV6-2 or TRBV6-3 with TRBJ2-5; no firm D call. V dropped 5 bases and J dropped 4 bases, with 14 bases sitting between them. This CDR3 contains 14 residues. Germline CDR1 is MNHEY and CDR2 is SVGEGT. The DNA of the CDR3 is TGTGCCAGCAGTCCCTTCCCAGCCGGAGAGACCCAGTACTTC. Translating it yields CASSPFPAGETQYF.

This clonotype was seen more than once but under ten times. The chain has TRBV29-1 and TRBJ1-1; D is ambiguous. Germline V CDR1 and CDR2: SQVTM, ANQGSEA. The CDR3 has 11 residues. Deletions cut 6 bases from V and 12 bases from J, with 17 bases between. The CDR3 DNA is TGCAGCGTCGAGGGCCGCAGCAGGTCTTTCTTT. Its protein product is CSVEGRSRSFF.

This clonotype occurred a few times. This chain connects TRBV29-1 to TRBJ2-3; no clear D. Looked up from germline, CDR1 is SQVTM and CDR2 is ANQGSEA. This CDR3 is 14 amino acids long. V was shortened by 0 bases and J by 4 bases, with 11 bases between the two germline ends. CDR3 in amino acids: CSVEDRRIPDTQYF. CDR3 nucleotides: TGCAGCGTTGAAGACAGGCGGATTCCAGATACGCAGTATTTT.

The genes are TRBV5-6 and TRBJ2-3; D call uncertain. The CDR3 extends over 13 amino acids. The germline V gene encodes CDR1 SGHDT and CDR2 YYEEEE. Trimming took 4 bases from V and 0 from J, leaving 6 bases between them. CDR3 loop: CASSTDSTDTQYF. DNA of the CDR3: TGTGCCAGCAGCACCGACAGCACAGATACGCAGTATTTT.

The rearrangement links TRBV7-9 to TRBJ2-1; D may be TRBD1 (6 bases). V shed 5 bases and J shed 8 bases, with 13 bases lying between them. CDR1 is SEHNR, CDR2 FQNEAQ, per germline (reference sequence). The length of the CDR3 is 13 residues. The CDR3 protein is CASSVQGSYEQFF. As DNA, the CDR3 is TGTGCCAGCAGCGTTCAGGGGAGCTATGAGCAGTTCTTC.

The V gene is TRBV4-3, the J gene TRBJ1-4, with D unclear. There are 17 residues in the CDR3. Trimming removed 0 bases at V and 8 bases at J, with 19 bases between. Germline loops: CDR1 LGHNA, CDR2 YSLEER. CDR3 loop: CASSQDRDSGSWEKLFF. The DNA of the CDR3 is TGCGCCAGCAGCCAAGATAGGGATTCGGGAAGTTGGGAAAAACTGTTTTTT.

At least ten counts were recorded for this clonotype. This sequence joins TRBV12-3 or TRBV12-4 and TRBJ2-7; D is perhaps TRBD2 (5 bases). The CDR3 sequence is 13 residues long. The V and J ends lost 10 bases and 5 bases respectively, with 18 bases between them. In DNA, the CDR3 is TGTGCCATCTCAAGGACTTCGAAAAACGAGCAGTACTTC. Its protein product is CAISRTSKNEQYF.

This chain links TRBV4-1 with TRBJ2-5; D is undetermined. Trimming shortened V by 1 base and J by 2 bases, and 5 bases separated the two germline ends. CDR3 size: 13 residues. CDR1 is MGHRA, CDR2 YSYEKL, per germline. For the CDR3, the DNA is TGCGCCAGCAGCCAAGTAGAACAAGAGACCCAGTACTTC. Translated: CASSQVEQETQYF.

The chain has TRBV6-1 and TRBJ2-5; 8 bases are a match to TRBD2. Unmatched junction bases numbered 15, after V lost 8 bases and J lost 7 bases. Germline V gives CDR1 MNHNS, CDR2 SASEGT. The CDR3 is 15 residues long. CDR3 region: CASSYPTSGEGTQYF. CDR3 nucleotides: TGTGCCAGCTCCTACCCCACTAGCGGTGAGGGGACCCAGTACTTC.

This clonotype was recorded a few times. The CDR3 nucleotides read TGTGCCAGCGGCTCCTCTGGGGCCAACGTCCTGACTTTC. Translation: CASGSSGANVLTF. The chain recombines TRBV12-3 or TRBV12-4 with TRBJ2-6; D gene unclear. The CDR3 has 13 amino acids. Between the trimmed V and J ends, which lost 8 bases and 0 bases, there was a span of 5 bases.

In its sample, this clonotype was seen once. The rearrangement links TRBV6-1 to TRBJ1-6, with TRBD1 matching over 8 bases. This CDR3 has 15 residues. With 8 bases clipped from V and 7 bases from J, the junction kept 10 bases outside the gene matches. Germline assignment: CDR1 MNHNS and CDR2 SASEGT. The CDR3 sequence: CASGRTGSRNSPLHF. The CDR3 DNA reads TGTGCCAGCGGGCGGACAGGGTCTAGAAATTCACCCCTCCACTTT.

This chain links TRBV9 with TRBJ2-4; 8 bases line up with TRBD2. This CDR3 has 16 residues. Germline loops: CDR1 SGDLS, CDR2 YYNGEE. Trimming cost V 0 bases and J 2 bases; bases outside gene matches: 4. CDR3 protein: CASSVDGGASKNIQYF. The CDR3 DNA sequence: TGTGCCAGCAGCGTAGACGGGGGGGCATCCAAAAACATTCAGTACTTC.

This clonotype was found a few times. V gene TRBV7-8 combines with J gene TRBJ2-4; the D gene is possibly TRBD2 (6 bases). Germline V gene lookup returns CDR1 SGHVS and CDR2 FQNEAQ. The CDR3 consists of 15 residues. The V end was cut by 4 bases, the J end by 6 bases, with 16 bases between. DNA for the CDR3: TGTGCCAGCAGCTCGGGAGTTCGGGTGGGAAACATTCAGTACTTC. As protein: CASSSGVRVGNIQYF.

In this sample, this clonotype turned up a few times. The chain joins TRBV19 to TRBJ1-6, with 9 bases lining up with TRBD1. The CDR3 has 16 amino acids. Per the germline V gene, CDR1 is LNHDA and CDR2 is SQIVND (reference sequence). Trimming at V came to 6 bases and at J to 10 bases, leaving 13 bases not matched to a gene. CDR3 in amino acids: CASSALGQGLLSPLHF. The CDR3, as DNA: TGTGCCAGTAGCGCGCTTGGACAGGGGTTATTGTCACCCCTCCACTTT.

The sample holds a few counts of this clonotype. V is TRBV7-8 and J is TRBJ2-2, with D unclear. Germline V lookup: CDR1 SGHVS, CDR2 FQNEAQ. V shed 2 bases and J shed 1 base, with 11 bases lying between them. This CDR3 is 16 amino acids long. CDR3 protein: CASSLYGRLNTGELFF. Written as DNA, the CDR3 is TGTGCCAGCAGCTTATACGGGCGGTTGAACACCGGGGAGCTGTTTTTT.

V gene TRBV7-2 combines with J gene TRBJ1-3; 9 bases agree with TRBD1. The CDR3 is 14 residues long. Germline CDR1 SGHTA, CDR2 FQGNSA. V lost 5 bases to trimming and J lost 4 bases; unmatched junction nucleotides: 3. In DNA, the CDR3 is TGTGCCAGCAGCCCCGGACAGGGGGGAAACACCATATATTTT. Residues: CASSPGQGGNTIYF. Supplemented by reference TRBV7-2 and TRBJ1-3, the full variable domain reads GAGVSQSPSNKVTEKGKDVELRCDPISGHTALYWYRQSLGQGLEFLIYFQGNSAPDKSGLPSDRFSAERTGGSVSTLTIQRTQQEDSAVYLCASSPGQGGNTIYFGEGSWLTVV.

This clonotype was observed a few times. The rearrangement uses TRBV19 and TRBJ2-5, with TRBD1 identical over 10 bases. The V segment lost 7 bases and the J segment 4 bases; nucleotides outside the gene matches: 9. Germline CDR1 is LNHDA and CDR2 is SQIVND (reference sequence). The CDR3 is 15 residues long. DNA of the CDR3: TGTGCCAGTACCCCGACAGGGGGCCGTGGAGAGACCCAGTACTTC. This encodes CASTPTGGRGETQYF. The whole variable domain, filled in from reference TRBV19 and TRBJ2-5, reads DGGITQSPKYLFRKEGQNVTLSCEQNLNHDAMYWYRQDPGQGLRLIYYSQIVNDFQKGDIAEGYSVSREKKESFPLTVTSAQKNPTAFYLCASTPTGGRGETQYFGPGTRLLVL.

The chain combines TRBV27 with TRBJ2-7; D is unclear. Trimming pared 6 bases from V and 2 bases from J, leaving 17 bases between. The germline V gene encodes CDR1 MNHEY and CDR2 SMNVEV (reference sequence). This CDR3 has 15 residues. The CDR3 nucleotides read TGTGCCAGCAGAGTGTATAGCAGGAATACCTACGAGCAGTACGTC. It codes for CASRVYSRNTYEQYV.

The chain is built from TRBV7-2 and TRBJ2-5; TRBD1 aligns across 9 bases. Trimming took 11 bases from V and 2 from J; bases not matched to a gene: 9. This CDR3 is built from 14 residues. Germline CDR1 is SGHTA and CDR2 is FQGNSA. The CDR3 bases are TGTGCCGCAGAGTACGGACAGGGGCAAGAGACCCAGTACTTC. Its translation is CAAEYGQGQETQYF.

This clonotype was seen a few times. The J gene is TRBJ1-5, the V gene TRBV6-2 or TRBV6-3; a weak D match, TRBD1 (6 bases). Trimming removed 6 bases from V and 6 bases from J, with 12 bases in between. Germline values: CDR1 MNHEY, CDR2 SVGEGT. This CDR3 has 13 residues. CDR3 in amino acids: CASSVGGAQPQHF. CDR3 nucleotides: TGTGCCAGCAGCGTAGGGGGGGCTCAGCCCCAGCATTTT.